The T cell receptor (beta chain) described here comes from a study of T cell responses to AZD1222 COVID-19 vaccine. Overall study results and limits: Only six people who got AZD1222 tested seropositive at baseline. The CD4 TCRs associated with vaccination extended across spike and predominated at 160-218 and 743-854. Following two doses of AZD1222, Spike-specific TCR breadth and depth rose. In all cases, repertoires were sampled only after the peak T cell response.

Only in-frame clones appear in the TCRdb table, and some are missing; sequencing was by immunoSEQ multiplex PCR. This sample carries 100,000 to 150,000 clones, roughly nine tenths of them seen once, and the ten largest clones take roughly 4.2%. A few counts support this clone. Antigen specificity is unknown. With 3 bases removed from V and 0 bases from J, the gap between germline ends came to 14 bases. This CDR3 spans 16 amino acids. Germline V gene sequence: CDR1 LGHDT, CDR2 YNNKEL (reference sequence). The rearrangement links TRBV3-1 (or the pseudogene TRBV3-2) to TRBJ1-2, with D possibly being TRBD1 (5 bases). This receptor was taken from an adult in good health. This specimen consisted of peripheral blood, obtained on day 0 of AZD1222 vaccination. Here the CDR3 DNA reads TGTGCCAGCAGCCACCCACAGGACGGTCCTAACTATGGCTACACCTTC. Protein sequence: CASSHPQDGPNYGYTF.